This T cell receptor beta chain was identified in a study of T-cell memory formation after mild COVID-19 (dated by TCRdb to the early 2020s). Context from the whole study: TCR sequence clusters from the two donors were found to be largely donor specific. In a couple of donors, T-cell clones that expanded and contracted after mild COVID-19 were followed by sequencing TCRalpha and TCRbeta repertoires longitudinally. Two young, previously healthy adult volunteers, one female and one male, were included in the cohort. Findings and caveats that apply to the study as a whole: The detection of some responding clones in pre-infection memory suggests that pre-existing cross-reactive memory T cells joined the SARS-CoV-2 response. Whether the second-wave clones peaking on day 37 were SARS-CoV-2 specific was not confirmed. Contracting CD4+ clones appeared mostly in the CM and EM memory subsets, whereas CD8+ clones were enriched in EMRA. Balanced CD4/CD8 phenotypes were observed for clones contracting from day 15 to 85, whereas a bias towards CD4+ was observed for a second wave of clones expanding from day 15 to 37. The study included only a couple of mild cases, and larger cohorts that include severe cases with pre-infection samples were judged to be necessary.

PBMCs were isolated by Ficoll-Paque density gradient centrifugation. From its cysteine to its phenylalanine, the CDR3 spans 16 amino acids. The DNA shown is the 48-base CDR3, in frame from base 1. Per the germline V gene, SGHRS is the CDR1 and YFSETQ is the CDR2. Trimming removed 2 bases from V and 0 bases from J, leaving 9 bases between the germline ends. Sequencing was performed on an Illumina NovaSeq 6000. Using 5'RACE with constant-segment primers, TCRalpha and TCRbeta cDNA libraries were constructed, with sample barcodes and unique molecular identifiers added in the process. RNA was extracted from every sample with Trizol reagent. Amplification of the libraries took two PCR steps, and the second step added a second sample barcode plus Illumina TruSeq adapters. The libraries were sequenced on an Illumina NovaSeq using 2 x 150 bp paired-end reads. Turning to the authors' computational methods: The reads were demultiplexed and collapsed into UMI-guided consensus sequences using migec v1.2.7. Using mixcr v2.1.11, the UMI consensuses were aligned to TRA and TRB V and J templates and assembled into clonotypes. Expanded or contracted clonotypes were those called significant by both edgeR and NoisET, with noise models trained on biological replicates. For edgeR calls, the thresholds were a false discovery rate-adjusted p below 0.01 and a log2 fold-change of 1. As an exploratory analysis of dynamics, max-normalized trajectories of the 1000 most abundant clonotypes were examined with PCA combined with hierarchical clustering. Separately sequenced CD4+ and CD8+ repertoires were used to assign the CD4 or CD8 phenotype of responding clones. The public sequencing data were trimmed at Q25 with fastp and processed into clonotypes with MiXCR by TCRdb, which kept only in-frame beta chains. All rows with the same CDR3 protein become a single entry with the most common DNA and genes. TCRdb, rather than the study authors, made the V and J calls. The sample table lists 100,000 to 150,000 distinct CDR3 sequences, about 6% of them with a count of one. The biggest ten clones account for approximately 2.1% of the sample.

This clonotype was picked up many times. Its antigen specificity is not known. No much larger clone exists at a distance of one base, and base qualities are not known. The chain employs TRBV5-1 and TRBJ1-6; no confident D gene assignment can be made. The specimen sequenced was PBMCs or a T cell subset sorted from them (not recorded which). The TCR comes from an adult woman who had mild COVID-19 (a few samples of this study predate the infection). The sample titles of this study are shuffled in the database, so cell type and time point are left out; the donor was told from shared clones. The CDR3 reads as follows: CASSLSGSSYNSPLHF. The nucleotide sequence is TGCGCCAGCAGCTTAAGCGGGAGCTCCTATAATTCACCCCTCCACTTT. The CDR3, completed at both ends by the reference TRBV5-1 and TRBJ1-6 genes, gives the full variable domain KAGVTQTPRYLIKTRGQQVTLSCSPISGHRSVSWYQQTPGQGLQFLFEYFSETQRNKGNFPGRFSGRQFSNSRSEMNVSTLELGDSALYLCASSLSGSSYNSPLHFGNGTRLTVT.